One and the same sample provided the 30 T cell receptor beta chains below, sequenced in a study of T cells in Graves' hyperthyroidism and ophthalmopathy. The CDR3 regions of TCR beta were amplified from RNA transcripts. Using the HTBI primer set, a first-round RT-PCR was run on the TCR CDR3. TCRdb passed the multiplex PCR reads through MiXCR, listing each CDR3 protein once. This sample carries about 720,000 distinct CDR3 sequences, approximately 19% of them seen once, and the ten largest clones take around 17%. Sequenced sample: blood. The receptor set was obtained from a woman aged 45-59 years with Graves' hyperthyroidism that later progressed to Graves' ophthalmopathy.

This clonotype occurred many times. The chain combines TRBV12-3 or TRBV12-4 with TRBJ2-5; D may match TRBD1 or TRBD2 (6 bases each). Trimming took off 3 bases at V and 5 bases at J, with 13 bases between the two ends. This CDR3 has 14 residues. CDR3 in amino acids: CASSFGGGSETQYF. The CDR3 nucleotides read TGTGCCAGCAGTTTCGGAGGGGGAAGTGAGACCCAGTACTTC.

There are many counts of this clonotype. The CDR3 DNA reads TGTGCCAGCAGTTACTCGCCAGATCGGGGCGAGCAGTACTTC. This gives the protein CASSYSPDRGEQYF. The chain links TRBV6-5 to TRBJ2-7; a possible D gene is TRBD2 (5 bases). Germline V gene lookup returns CDR1 MNHEY and CDR2 SVGAGI. The CDR3 spans 14 residues. With 0 bases removed from V and 6 bases from J, the gap between germline ends came to 12 bases.

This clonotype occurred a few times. The chain's CDR3 is CASSEFGYEQFF. The CDR3 DNA reads as TGTGCCAGCAGTGAATTTGGTTATGAGCAGTTCTTC. This sequence joins TRBV6-1 and TRBJ2-1; D gene uncertain. The germline V gene encodes CDR1 MNHNS and CDR2 SASEGT. The CDR3 runs 12 residues. The germline V and J ends were trimmed by 2 bases and 8 bases, with 7 bases remaining between them.

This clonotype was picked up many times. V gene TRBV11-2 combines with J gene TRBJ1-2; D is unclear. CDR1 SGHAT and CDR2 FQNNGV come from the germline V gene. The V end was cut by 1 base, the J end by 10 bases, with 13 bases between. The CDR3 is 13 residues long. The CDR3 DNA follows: TGTGCCAGCAGCTTAGGGGGTCCTAATACCTACACCTTC. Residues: CASSLGGPNTYTF. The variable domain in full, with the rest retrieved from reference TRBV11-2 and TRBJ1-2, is EAGVAQSPRYKIIEKRQSVAFWCNPISGHATLYWYQQILGQGPKLLIQFQNNGVVDDSQLPKDRFSAERLKGVDSTLKIQPAKLEDSAVYLCASSLGGPNTYTFGSGTRLTVV.

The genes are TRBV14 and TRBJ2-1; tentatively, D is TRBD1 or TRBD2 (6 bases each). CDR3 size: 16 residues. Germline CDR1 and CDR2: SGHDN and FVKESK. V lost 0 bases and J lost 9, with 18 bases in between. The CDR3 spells CASSQEGGLPRGEQFF. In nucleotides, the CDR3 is TGTGCCAGCAGCCAAGAGGGGGGCTTACCTCGAGGTGAGCAGTTCTTC. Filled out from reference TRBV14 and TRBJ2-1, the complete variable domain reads EAGVTQFPSHSVIEKGQTVTLRCDPISGHDNLYWYRRVMGKEIKFLLHFVKESKQDESGMPNNRFLAERTGGTYSTLKVQPAELEDSGVYFCASSQEGGLPRGEQFFGPGTRLTVL.

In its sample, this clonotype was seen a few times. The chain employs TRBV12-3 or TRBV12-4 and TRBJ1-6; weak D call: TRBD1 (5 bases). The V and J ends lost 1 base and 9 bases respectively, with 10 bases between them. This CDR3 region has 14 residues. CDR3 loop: CASSLEVGASPLHF. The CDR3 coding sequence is TGTGCCAGCAGTTTAGAGGTTGGGGCTTCACCCCTCCACTTT.

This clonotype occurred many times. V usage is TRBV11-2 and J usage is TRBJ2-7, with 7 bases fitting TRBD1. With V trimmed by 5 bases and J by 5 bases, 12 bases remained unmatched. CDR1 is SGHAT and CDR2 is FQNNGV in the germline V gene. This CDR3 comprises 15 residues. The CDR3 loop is CASSPFGTAGDEQYF. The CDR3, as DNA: TGTGCCAGCAGCCCCTTCGGGACAGCTGGTGACGAGCAGTACTTC.

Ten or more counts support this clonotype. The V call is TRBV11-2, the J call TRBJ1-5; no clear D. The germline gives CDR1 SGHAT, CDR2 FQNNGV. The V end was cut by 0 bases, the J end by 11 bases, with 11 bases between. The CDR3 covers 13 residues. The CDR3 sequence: CASSLDLGMAQHF. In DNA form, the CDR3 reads TGTGCCAGCAGCTTAGATCTAGGGATGGCCCAGCATTTT.

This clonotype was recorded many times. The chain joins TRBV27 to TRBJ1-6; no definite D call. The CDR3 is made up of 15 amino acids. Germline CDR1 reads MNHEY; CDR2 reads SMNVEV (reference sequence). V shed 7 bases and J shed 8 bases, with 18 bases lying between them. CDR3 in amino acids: CASTHRRGYYSPLHF. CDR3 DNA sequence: TGTGCCAGCACCCACCGGCGGGGATATTATTCACCCCTCCACTTT.

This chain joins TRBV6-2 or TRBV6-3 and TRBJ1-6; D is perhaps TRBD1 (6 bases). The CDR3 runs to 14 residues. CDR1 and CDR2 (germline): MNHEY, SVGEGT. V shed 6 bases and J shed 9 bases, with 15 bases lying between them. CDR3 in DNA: TGTGCCAGCAGAGCACAGGGAACCATTTCACCCCTCCACTTT. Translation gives CASRAQGTISPLHF.

CDR3 protein: CASSLGRASEAFF. The CDR3 DNA follows: TGTGCCAGCAGCTTAGGCAGGGCCTCTGAAGCTTTCTTT. This chain joins TRBV7-9 and TRBJ1-1; a possible D gene is TRBD1 (5 bases). The CDR3 length is 13 residues. The germline V gene encodes CDR1 SEHNR and CDR2 FQNEAQ (reference sequence). V lost 1 base and J 6 bases, leaving 9 bases between the germline ends.

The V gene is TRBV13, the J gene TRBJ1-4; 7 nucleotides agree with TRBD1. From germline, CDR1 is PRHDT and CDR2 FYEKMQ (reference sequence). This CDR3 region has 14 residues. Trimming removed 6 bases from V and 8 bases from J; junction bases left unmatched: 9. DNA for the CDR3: TGTGCCAGCAGAATTCAGGGGGAAGGCGAAAAACTGTTTTTT. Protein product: CASRIQGEGEKLFF. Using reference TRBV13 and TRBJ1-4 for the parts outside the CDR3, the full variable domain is AAGVIQSPRHLIKEKRETATLKCYPIPRHDTVYWYQQGPGQDPQFLISFYEKMQSDKGSIPDRFSAQQFSDYHSELNMSSLELGDSALYFCASRIQGEGEKLFFGSGTQLSVL.

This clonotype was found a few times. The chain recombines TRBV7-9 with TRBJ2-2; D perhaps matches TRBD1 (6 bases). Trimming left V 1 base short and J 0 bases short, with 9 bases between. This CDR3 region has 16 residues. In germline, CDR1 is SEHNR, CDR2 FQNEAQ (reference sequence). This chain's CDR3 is CASSLDPGANTGELFF. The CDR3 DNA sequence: TGTGCCAGCAGCTTAGATCCAGGGGCGAACACCGGGGAGCTGTTTTTT.

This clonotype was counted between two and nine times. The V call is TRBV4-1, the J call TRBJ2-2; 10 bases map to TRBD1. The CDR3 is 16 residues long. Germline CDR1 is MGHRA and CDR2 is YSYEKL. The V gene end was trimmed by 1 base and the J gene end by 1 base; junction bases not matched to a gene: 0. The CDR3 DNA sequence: TGCGCCAGCAGCCAAGGGGACAGGGGGAACACCGGGGAGCTGTTTTTT. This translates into CASSQGDRGNTGELFF.

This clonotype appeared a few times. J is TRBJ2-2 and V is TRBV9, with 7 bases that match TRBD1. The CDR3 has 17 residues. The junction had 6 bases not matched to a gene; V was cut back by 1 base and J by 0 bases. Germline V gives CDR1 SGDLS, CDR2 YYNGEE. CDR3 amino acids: CASSVNRGYSNTGELFF. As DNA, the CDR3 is TGTGCCAGCAGCGTAAACAGGGGTTACTCGAACACCGGGGAGCTGTTTTTT.

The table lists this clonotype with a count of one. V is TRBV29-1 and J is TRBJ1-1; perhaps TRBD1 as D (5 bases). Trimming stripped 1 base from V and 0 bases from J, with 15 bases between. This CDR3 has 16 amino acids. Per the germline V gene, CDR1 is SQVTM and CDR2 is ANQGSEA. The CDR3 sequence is CSVEALRGFMNTEAFF. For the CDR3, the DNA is TGCAGCGTTGAAGCTCTTCGGGGGTTCATGAACACTGAAGCTTTCTTT.

The DNA for the CDR3 is TGTGCCACCAGTGATTTCCGAGGACAGGGGCATCAGCCCCAGCATTTT. Translation: CATSDFRGQGHQPQHF. V is TRBV24-1 and J is TRBJ1-5; 9 bases fit TRBD1. The V and J ends lost 1 base and 5 bases, in that order; junction bases with no gene match: 5. The CDR3 is made up of 16 amino acids. Per germline, CDR1 KGHDR and CDR2 SFDVKD.

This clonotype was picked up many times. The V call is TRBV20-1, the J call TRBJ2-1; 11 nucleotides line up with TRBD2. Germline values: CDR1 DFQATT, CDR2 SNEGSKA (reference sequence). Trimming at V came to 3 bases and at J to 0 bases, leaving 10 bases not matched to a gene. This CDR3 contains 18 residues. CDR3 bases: TGCAGTGCTAGCATTAGCGGGGGGGTCATAGGCTCCTACAATGAGCAGTTCTTC. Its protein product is CSASISGGVIGSYNEQFF.

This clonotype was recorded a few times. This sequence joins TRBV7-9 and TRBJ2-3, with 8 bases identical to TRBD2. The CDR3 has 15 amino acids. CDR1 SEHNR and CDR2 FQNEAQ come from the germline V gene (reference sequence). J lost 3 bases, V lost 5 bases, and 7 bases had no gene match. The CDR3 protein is CASSPPLAGTDTQYF. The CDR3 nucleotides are TGTGCCAGCAGCCCCCCCTTAGCGGGGACAGATACGCAGTATTTT.

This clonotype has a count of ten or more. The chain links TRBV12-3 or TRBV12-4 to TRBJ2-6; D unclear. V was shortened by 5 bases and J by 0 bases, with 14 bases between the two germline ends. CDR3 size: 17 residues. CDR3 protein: CASSRTTTLSGANVLTF. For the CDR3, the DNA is TGTGCCAGCAGTCGGACCACTACCCTCTCTGGGGCCAACGTCCTGACTTTC.

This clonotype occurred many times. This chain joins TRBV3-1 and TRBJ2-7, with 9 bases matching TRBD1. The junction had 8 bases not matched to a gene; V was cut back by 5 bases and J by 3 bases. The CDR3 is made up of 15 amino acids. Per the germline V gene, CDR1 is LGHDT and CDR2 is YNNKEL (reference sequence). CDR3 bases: TGTGCCAGCAGCTATGGACAGGGGACCTTCTACGAGCAGTACTTC. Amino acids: CASSYGQGTFYEQYF.

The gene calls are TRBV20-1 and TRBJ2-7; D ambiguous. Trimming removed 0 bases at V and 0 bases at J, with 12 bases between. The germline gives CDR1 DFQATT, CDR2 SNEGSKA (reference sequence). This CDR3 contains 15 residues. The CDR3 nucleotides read TGCAGTGCTAGAGACGGAAGGTCCCTCTCCTACGAGCAGTACTTC. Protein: CSARDGRSLSYEQYF.

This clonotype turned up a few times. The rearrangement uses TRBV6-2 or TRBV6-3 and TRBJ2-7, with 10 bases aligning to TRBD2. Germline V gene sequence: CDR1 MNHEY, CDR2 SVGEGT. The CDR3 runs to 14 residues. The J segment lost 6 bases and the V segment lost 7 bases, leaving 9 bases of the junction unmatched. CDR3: CASTPSGGASEQYF. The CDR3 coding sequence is TGTGCCAGCACCCCCAGCGGGGGGGCCTCCGAGCAGTACTTC.

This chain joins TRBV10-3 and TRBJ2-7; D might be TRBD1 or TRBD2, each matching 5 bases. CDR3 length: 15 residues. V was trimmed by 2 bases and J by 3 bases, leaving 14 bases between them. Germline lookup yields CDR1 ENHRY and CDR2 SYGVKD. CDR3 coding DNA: TGTGCCATCAGTGAGCGCCCGGAGAGGGGCTACGAGCAGTACTTC. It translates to CAISERPERGYEQYF.

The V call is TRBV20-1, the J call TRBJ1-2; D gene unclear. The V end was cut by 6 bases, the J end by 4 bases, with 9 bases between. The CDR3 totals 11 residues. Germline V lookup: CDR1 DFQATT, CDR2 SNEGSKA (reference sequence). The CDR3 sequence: CSALQIYGYTF. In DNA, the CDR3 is TGCAGTGCGCTACAAATCTATGGCTACACCTTC.

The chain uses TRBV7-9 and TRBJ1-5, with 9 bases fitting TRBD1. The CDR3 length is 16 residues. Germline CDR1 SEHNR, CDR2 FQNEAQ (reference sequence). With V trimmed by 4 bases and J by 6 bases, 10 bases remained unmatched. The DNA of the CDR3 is TGTGCCAGCAGCTCGGTACAGGGGGCGAAAGGTCAGCCCCAGCATTTT. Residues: CASSSVQGAKGQPQHF.

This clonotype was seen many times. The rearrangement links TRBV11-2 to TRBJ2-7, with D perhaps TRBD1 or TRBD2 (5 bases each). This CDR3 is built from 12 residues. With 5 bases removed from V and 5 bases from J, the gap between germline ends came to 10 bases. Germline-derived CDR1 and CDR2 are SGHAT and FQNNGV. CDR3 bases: TGTGCCAGCAGCACCCGAGGGGACGAGCAGTACTTC. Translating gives CASSTRGDEQYF.

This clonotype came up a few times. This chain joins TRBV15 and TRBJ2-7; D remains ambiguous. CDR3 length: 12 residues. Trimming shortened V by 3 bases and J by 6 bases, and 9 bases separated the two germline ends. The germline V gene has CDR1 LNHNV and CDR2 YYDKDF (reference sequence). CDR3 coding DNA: TGTGCCACCAGCAGGCCGCAGGCCGAGCAGTACTTC. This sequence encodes CATSRPQAEQYF.

Here the CDR3 reads CASSAGQGSAEAFF. The DNA for the CDR3 is TGTGCCAGCAGTGCAGGACAGGGTTCGGCTGAAGCTTTCTTT. The chain couples TRBV27 to TRBJ1-1; 8 bases agree with TRBD1. The germline V gene encodes CDR1 MNHEY and CDR2 SMNVEV (reference sequence). The V gene end was trimmed by 5 bases and the J gene end by 6 bases; junction bases not matched to a gene: 8. CDR3 length equals 14 residues.

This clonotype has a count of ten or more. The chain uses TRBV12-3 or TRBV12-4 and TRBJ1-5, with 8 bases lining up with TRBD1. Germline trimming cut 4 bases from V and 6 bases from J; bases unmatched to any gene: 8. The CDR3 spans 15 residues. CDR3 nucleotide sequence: TGTGCCAGCAGTTCGAATCACAGGGGGTCTCAGCCCCAGCATTTT. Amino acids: CASSSNHRGSQPQHF.